These 30 T cell receptor beta chains came from one sample sequenced in a study of human T cells and chemical hapten exposure. Time point reported: patch test 1, 2 weeks after DPC sensitization. The sample's treatment: therapeutic diphenylcyclopropenone sensitization with weekly scalp DPC. TCRdb passed the RACE reads through MiXCR, listing each CDR3 protein once. The sample has some 190,000 distinct CDR3 sequences, about 20% seen once. The sample in question was whole blood, obtained in connection with sensitization to the hapten diphenylcyclopropenone (DPC). These receptors came from a woman aged 45-59 years with alopecia areata. Some clones in this sample may be carry-over from other donors' samples.

The table lists this clonotype with many counts. The chain couples TRBV7-8 to TRBJ1-5, with D perhaps TRBD1 (5 bases). Germline CDR1 and CDR2: SGHVS and FQNEAQ. This CDR3 comprises 17 residues. V was shortened by 6 bases and J by 0 bases, with 18 bases between the two germline ends. CDR3 amino acids: CASRKGRAVNSNQPQHF. In nucleotides, the CDR3 is TGTGCCAGCAGGAAGGGCAGGGCCGTTAATAGCAATCAGCCCCAGCATTTT.

This clonotype was seen a few times. The chain carries TRBV29-1 and TRBJ2-5; 7 bases match TRBD2. This CDR3 contains 13 residues. Germline CDR1 SQVTM, CDR2 ANQGSEA. V lost 3 bases and J lost 5; bases outside the gene matches: 6. The CDR3 reads CSVEASGVETQYF. The CDR3 nucleotides are TGCAGCGTTGAGGCAAGCGGGGTTGAGACCCAGTACTTC.

This clonotype has only a few counts. CDR3 protein: CASSLVAKNIQYF. CDR3 DNA sequence: TGTGCCAGCAGCTTGGTAGCCAAAAACATTCAGTACTTC. The chain links TRBV11-2 to TRBJ2-4; D gene unclear. The CDR3 is 13 amino acids. Germline V lookup: CDR1 SGHAT, CDR2 FQNNGV. V gave up 3 bases and J gave up 0 bases, with 3 bases separating them.

This chain uses TRBV12-3 or TRBV12-4 with TRBJ2-5, with D perhaps TRBD1 (6 bases). Trimming removed 5 bases from V and 1 base from J, with 14 bases in between. The length of the CDR3 is 15 residues. CDR3 sequence reads: CASSPQGQFQETQYF. Written as DNA, the CDR3 is TGTGCCAGCAGTCCCCAAGGACAGTTCCAAGAGACCCAGTACTTC.

The table lists this clonotype with a few counts. At one end the junction does not follow the germline gene, possibly because of a read error. J is TRBJ1-2 and V is TRBV7-9, with no clear D. Germline assignment: CDR1 SEHNR and CDR2 FQNEAQ (reference sequence). The CDR3 consists of 12 residues. CDR3 in DNA: TGTGCCAGCAGTCGAAACTACTATGGCTACAACTTC. It codes for CASSRNYYGYNF.

This chain connects TRBV2 to TRBJ2-4; tentative D call: TRBD1 (5 bases). This CDR3 comprises 14 residues. Trimming stripped 6 bases from V and 7 bases from J, with 16 bases between. The germline gives CDR1 SNHLY, CDR2 FYNNEI. CDR3: CASRTDSERNIQYF. The CDR3 nucleotides read TGTGCCAGCAGGACAGACAGTGAGAGGAACATTCAGTACTTC.

V and J are TRBV6-1 and TRBJ2-1, with TRBD2 as a possible D gene (7 bases). CDR1 MNHNS and CDR2 SASEGT come from the germline V gene. The ends were cut back, 5 bases at V and 11 bases at J, with 16 bases in the middle. The CDR3 extends over 13 amino acids. Here the CDR3 reads CASSTPAGGQQFF. The CDR3 region has the DNA TGTGCCAGCAGTACCCCGGCCGGGGGGCAGCAGTTCTTC.

Only a few counts were recorded for this clonotype. The chain combines TRBV4-2 with TRBJ2-7, with TRBD2 matching over 7 bases. Germline V gene data show CDR1 as LGHNA and CDR2 as YNFKEQ. The CDR3 sequence is 16 residues long. V was pared by 0 bases and J by 2 bases, with 7 bases of the junction left unmatched. The CDR3 DNA reads as TGTGCCAGCAGCCAAGATATGGCGGGAGTAACCTACGAGCAGTACTTC. It translates to CASSQDMAGVTYEQYF.

CDR3 protein: CASSWWARVPNSGNTIYF. CDR3 nucleotides: TGTGCCAGCAGCTGGTGGGCGAGGGTCCCGAACTCTGGAAACACCATATATTTT. The chain employs TRBV7-9 and TRBJ1-3; D unresolved. The CDR3 sequence is 18 residues long. The V gene lost 4 bases and the J gene lost 0 bases, with 19 bases spanning the gap. The germline gives CDR1 SEHNR, CDR2 FQNEAQ (reference sequence).

This clonotype was counted a few times. This chain uses TRBV2 with TRBJ2-4, with a tentative D call TRBD2 (5 bases). The germline V gene has CDR1 SNHLY and CDR2 FYNNEI. This CDR3 spans 14 amino acids. Trimming removed 8 bases from V and 0 bases from J, with 11 bases in between. As DNA, the CDR3 is TGTGCCAGCGAGGGATTTGGAGCCAAAAACATTCAGTACTTC. It is translated as CASEGFGAKNIQYF.

This clonotype was detected only a few times. This rearrangement joins TRBV3-1 to TRBJ2-5; D is uncertain. Germline CDR1 LGHDT, CDR2 YNNKEL (reference sequence). This CDR3 contains 16 residues. V gave up 0 bases and J gave up 4 bases, with 15 bases separating them. The chain's CDR3 is CASSQEKVTTAETQYF. The CDR3 DNA reads as TGTGCCAGCAGCCAAGAGAAAGTAACCACCGCAGAGACCCAGTACTTC.

This clonotype was seen more than once but under ten times. CDR3 coding DNA: TGCAGCGTTGATCCTTTGGAGACCCAGTACTTC. It translates to CSVDPLETQYF. V and J are TRBV29-1 and TRBJ2-5; D not certain. V was trimmed by 3 bases and J by 5 bases, leaving 7 bases between them. CDR1 SQVTM and CDR2 ANQGSEA come from the germline V gene. The CDR3 is 11 residues long.

The chain uses TRBV29-1 and TRBJ2-1, with 11 bases that match TRBD2. Germline lookup yields CDR1 SQVTM and CDR2 ANQGSEA. The CDR3 is 15 residues long. V was pared by 6 bases and J by 3 bases, with 7 bases of the junction left unmatched. The CDR3 DNA sequence: TGCAGCGTGGGGTCACTAGCGGGAGTCTACAATGAGCAGTTCTTC. It codes for CSVGSLAGVYNEQFF.

The chain is built from TRBV29-1 and TRBJ1-2; a possible D gene is TRBD1 (5 bases). Germline V gene lookup returns CDR1 SQVTM and CDR2 ANQGSEA. The CDR3 totals 12 residues. The V end lost 5 bases, the J end lost 8 bases, and 15 bases lay between the germline ends. The CDR3 bases are TGCAGCGTTACGCAGGGATCTTTCGGCTACACCTTC. This sequence encodes CSVTQGSFGYTF.

This clonotype has a handful of counts. The chain couples TRBV3-1 to TRBJ1-2, with D hard to call. This CDR3 region has 13 residues. Germline V gives CDR1 LGHDT, CDR2 YNNKEL (reference sequence). The V end lost 6 bases, the J end lost 8 bases, and 16 bases lay between the germline ends. The CDR3: CASSPWGGGGYTF. The DNA for the CDR3 is TGTGCCAGCAGTCCCTGGGGAGGCGGGGGCTACACCTTC.

This clonotype was detected only a few times. The chain employs TRBV10-3 and TRBJ1-2; D not certain. This CDR3 comprises 13 residues. Germline V CDR1 and CDR2: ENHRY, SYGVKD. Trimming left V 8 bases short and J 4 bases short, with 14 bases between. The CDR3 sequence: CAIGNGLFYGYTF. The CDR3 DNA reads as TGTGCCATCGGGAATGGGCTGTTCTATGGCTACACCTTC.

J is TRBJ2-1 and V is TRBV4-2, with 10 bases fitting TRBD2. This CDR3 spans 15 amino acids. Germline loops: CDR1 LGHNA, CDR2 YNFKEQ. J gave up 7 bases and V 1 base, and 4 bases lay outside the gene matches. This CDR3 is CASSQASGRNNEQFF. Written as DNA, the CDR3 is TGTGCCAGCAGCCAAGCTAGCGGGAGAAATAATGAGCAGTTCTTC.

The table lists this clonotype with a few counts. V usage is TRBV7-2 and J usage is TRBJ2-1; the match to TRBD2 covers 9 bases. This CDR3 spans 14 amino acids. V dropped 5 bases and J dropped 8; count of bases not matched to a gene: 7. Germline lookup yields CDR1 SGHTA and CDR2 FQGNSA. The CDR3 is CASSPGLAKDEQFF. CDR3 DNA: TGTGCCAGCAGCCCCGGACTAGCGAAGGATGAGCAGTTCTTC.

This clonotype was seen a single time. The chain links TRBV15 to TRBJ2-5; D possibly uses TRBD1 or TRBD2 (5 bases each). V shed 4 bases and J shed 3 bases, with 9 bases lying between them. The germline V gene encodes CDR1 LNHNV and CDR2 YYDKDF (reference sequence). The CDR3 runs 13 residues. CDR3 DNA sequence: TGTGCCACCAGCACCGGGACGGAAGAGACCCAGTACTTC. This codes for CATSTGTEETQYF.

The rearrangement links TRBV20-1 to TRBJ2-7; 12 bases fit TRBD2. The length of the CDR3 is 15 residues. The trim removed 0 bases at V and 3 bases at J, leaving 3 bases unmatched. The germline V gene encodes CDR1 DFQATT and CDR2 SNEGSKA (reference sequence). CDR3 amino acids: CSARDRTSGIYEQYF. The DNA of the CDR3 is TGCAGTGCTAGAGATAGGACTAGCGGGATCTACGAGCAGTACTTC.

V and J are TRBV25-1 and TRBJ2-2; the match to TRBD2 covers 7 bases. J gave up 4 bases and V 1 base, and 9 bases lay outside the gene matches. The CDR3 is made up of 17 amino acids. CDR1 is MGHDK, CDR2 SYGVNS, per germline. CDR3 DNA: TGTGCCAGCAGTGAATCCTGGGGGGGAGGGGTCACCGGGGAGCTGTTTTTT. This sequence encodes CASSESWGGGVTGELFF.

The chain couples TRBV20-1 to TRBJ2-7; 12 bases fit TRBD2. The CDR3 spans 13 residues. J gave up 11 bases and V 3 bases, and 8 bases lay outside the gene matches. Germline CDR1 reads DFQATT; CDR2 reads SNEGSKA (reference sequence). CDR3 residues: CSARPSGRAEEYF. CDR3 nucleotides: TGCAGTGCTAGGCCTAGCGGGAGGGCTGAAGAGTACTTC.

This clonotype has just a few counts. The chain couples TRBV2 to TRBJ2-1; D not certain. Trimming removed 7 bases at V and 2 bases at J, with 12 bases between. The CDR3 has 14 amino acids. The germline gives CDR1 SNHLY, CDR2 FYNNEI. The CDR3 nucleotides are TGTGCCAGCATACGGCAGGCCGCCTACAATGAGCAGTTCTTC. Translated, it gives CASIRQAAYNEQFF.

This clonotype was observed once. The chain joins TRBV6-5 to TRBJ1-2; D is uncertain. From germline, CDR1 is MNHEY and CDR2 SVGAGI. There are 11 residues in the CDR3. V was trimmed by 5 bases and J by 7 bases, leaving 8 bases between them. CDR3 DNA sequence: TGTGCCAGCAGTGCTTTCGGTGGCTACACCTTC. This sequence encodes CASSAFGGYTF.

This clonotype was seen repeatedly, ten times or more. J is TRBJ2-1 and V is TRBV20-1; D may be TRBD2 (5 bases). Trimming pared 6 bases from V and 1 base from J, leaving 13 bases between. The CDR3 covers 14 residues. CDR1 and CDR2 from the germline V gene are DFQATT and SNEGSKA (reference sequence). Here the CDR3 reads CSAVRAESYNEQFF. DNA for the CDR3: TGCAGTGCCGTCCGAGCGGAGTCCTACAATGAGCAGTTCTTC.

The chain is built from TRBV29-1 and TRBJ1-2; 8 bases agree with TRBD1. Trimming removed 7 bases from V and 7 bases from J; junction bases left unmatched: 14. CDR3 length: 14 amino acids. Germline V gene sequence: CDR1 SQVTM, CDR2 ANQGSEA. Written as DNA, the CDR3 is TGCAGCGGGGGACCCGACAGGGGAATAGGTGGCTACACCTTC. It specifies CSGGPDRGIGGYTF.

This clonotype turned up a few times. This sequence joins TRBV5-1 and TRBJ2-5, with D possibly called TRBD1 or TRBD2 (5 bases each). In germline, CDR1 is SGHRS, CDR2 YFSETQ. The CDR3 totals 15 residues. Trimming stripped 4 bases from V and 0 bases from J, with 13 bases between. For the CDR3, the DNA is TGCGCCAGCAGCCGGGGACGGCAGTACCAAGAGACCCAGTACTTC. As protein: CASSRGRQYQETQYF.

The sample holds a few counts of this clonotype. The gene calls are TRBV2 and TRBJ2-1, with TRBD2 matching 14 bases. Trimming removed 6 bases from V and 8 bases from J; junction bases left unmatched: 6. The CDR3 has 15 residues. Germline lookup yields CDR1 SNHLY and CDR2 FYNNEI. CDR3 nucleotides: TGTGCCAGCAGGTCAGGGACTAGCGGGAGCTATGAGCAGTTCTTC. Translation gives CASRSGTSGSYEQFF.

This rearrangement joins TRBV5-1 to TRBJ2-3, with D hard to call. This CDR3 is built from 15 residues. V was trimmed by 4 bases and J by 6 bases, leaving 18 bases between them. CDR1 SGHRS and CDR2 YFSETQ come from the germline V gene. Written as DNA, the CDR3 is TGCGCCAGCAGCCGCTCTGGATCTAGTAGCGATACGCAGTATTTT. Translation gives CASSRSGSSSDTQYF.

In this sample, this clonotype turned up a few times. The chain is built from TRBV27 and TRBJ1-4; 8 nucleotides match TRBD1. Looked up from germline, CDR1 is MNHEY and CDR2 is SMNVEV (reference sequence). The CDR3 runs to 14 residues. The V gene end was trimmed by 5 bases and the J gene end by 8 bases; junction bases not matched to a gene: 7. CDR3 sequence: CASSLTGGSEKLFF. DNA for the CDR3: TGTGCCAGCAGTCTAACAGGGGGTAGCGAAAAACTGTTTTTT.